This TCR beta chain stems from a study of cytomegalovirus exposure and HLA in healthy donors. Researchers ran the PCR with 60 Vbeta and 13 Jbeta primers. In the study's own analysis: Later, some 79 million unique TCR beta chains were counted in an analysis, and some 11 million of them were shared. Generated by immunoSEQ multiplex PCR, the TCRdb table keeps only in-frame clones and is missing some. From that table come the V and J calls and clone size; the DNA was used to work out D and trimming. This table holds approximately 160,000 clones, about 64% found once. This clone has just a few counts. The TCR comes from a woman in her twenties or thirties in good health and CMV-seropositive. The specimen was PBMCs.

The chain's CDR3 is CASSPRDRGETQYF. The CDR3 nucleotides are TGCGCCAGCAGCCCCCGGGACAGGGGAGAGACCCAGTACTTC. V usage is TRBV5-1 and J usage is TRBJ2-5; 10 bases map to TRBD1. The CDR3 consists of 14 residues. Germline-derived CDR1 and CDR2 are SGHRS and YFSETQ. V lost 4 bases to trimming and J lost 4 bases; unmatched junction nucleotides: 4.